This entry describes one TCR beta chain. Its antigen is unknown. CDR1 is SGHRS, CDR2 YFSETQ, per germline. V shed 4 bases, J shed 0 bases, and the junction held 2 bases outside the gene matches. The CDR3 is 14 amino acids. The sample belongs to a study of CD8 T cells in ankylosing spondylitis. Study-wide results and caveats: Reportedly, significant enrichment of disease-linked clones occurred in matched ankylosing spondylitis synovial fluid. Roughly eight highly homologous variants made up a TCR beta motif that seemed to typify ankylosing spondylitis blood.

Quantitative 5'-RACE with molecular barcodes was used to make the TCR beta libraries. Each CDR3 protein is one row after TCRdb ran MiXCR on the 5' RACE reads. The profile shows about 450,000 distinct CDR3 sequences, roughly 27% of them singletons. The rearrangement links TRBV5-1 to TRBJ1-1, with 8 bases matching TRBD1. The source is a male donor with ankylosing spondylitis. The sample taken for sequencing was blood, either unsorted or a sorted T cell fraction (not recorded which). Here the CDR3 DNA reads TGCGCCAGCAGCCAGGACAGGGTGAACACTGAAGCTTTCTTT. It specifies CASSQDRVNTEAFF.